Sequencing of this TCR beta chain was carried out in a study of blood T cell repertoires in COVID-19. Trimming took off 5 bases at V and 7 bases at J, with 12 bases between the two ends. This CDR3 spans 13 amino acids. CDR1 MNHEY and CDR2 SVGAGI come from the germline V gene. Original data processing: Reference gene primers were amplified, and this amplification served to estimate nucleated cell counts. Produced via immunoSEQ multiplex PCR; TCRdb's table is partial and in-frame only. Clone size and the V and J calls come from that table; the DNA yielded D and trimming. The data hold about 110,000 clones, with over 60% observed a single time.

The chain has TRBV6-5 and TRBJ2-1; D is possibly TRBD2 (6 bases). Source material: peripheral blood. This receptor was identified in a man between 65 and 79 years old with acute or convalescent COVID-19. The CDR3 loop reads CASSMRGPNEQFF. In DNA form, the CDR3 reads TGTGCCAGCAGTATGCGGGGCCCTAATGAGCAGTTCTTC.